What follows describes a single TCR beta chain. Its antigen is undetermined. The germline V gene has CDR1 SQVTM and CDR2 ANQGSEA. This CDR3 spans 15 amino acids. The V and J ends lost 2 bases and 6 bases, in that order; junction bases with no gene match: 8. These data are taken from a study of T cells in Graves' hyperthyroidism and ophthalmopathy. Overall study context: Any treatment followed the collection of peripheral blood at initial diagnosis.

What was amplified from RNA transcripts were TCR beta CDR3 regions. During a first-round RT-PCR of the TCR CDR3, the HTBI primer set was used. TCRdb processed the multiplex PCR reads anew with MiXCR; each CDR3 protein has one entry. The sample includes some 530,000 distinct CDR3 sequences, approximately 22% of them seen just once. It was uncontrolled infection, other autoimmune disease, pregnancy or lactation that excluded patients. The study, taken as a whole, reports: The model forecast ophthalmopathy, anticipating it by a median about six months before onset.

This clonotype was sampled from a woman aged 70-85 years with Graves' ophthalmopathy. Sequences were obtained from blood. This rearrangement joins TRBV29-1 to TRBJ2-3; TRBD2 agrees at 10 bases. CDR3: CSVERASGGGDTQYF. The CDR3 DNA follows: TGCAGCGTTGAACGGGCTAGCGGGGGCGGGGATACGCAGTATTTT.